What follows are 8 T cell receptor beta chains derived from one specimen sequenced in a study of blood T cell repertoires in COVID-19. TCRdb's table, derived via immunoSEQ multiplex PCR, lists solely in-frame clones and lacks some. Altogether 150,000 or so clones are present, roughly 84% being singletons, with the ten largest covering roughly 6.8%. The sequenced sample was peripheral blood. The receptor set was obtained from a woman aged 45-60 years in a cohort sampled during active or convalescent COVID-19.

In DNA, the CDR3 is TGTGCCAGTAGTATCCGGGACACCTACCGCAATCAGCCCCAGCATTTT. As protein: CASSIRDTYRNQPQHF. The chain employs TRBV19 and TRBJ1-5, with D possibly matching TRBD1 (6 bases). V lost 3 bases and J 2 bases, leaving 14 bases between the germline ends. CDR3 length equals 16 residues. Looked up from germline, CDR1 is LNHDA and CDR2 is SQIVND (reference sequence). Looking up the rest from reference TRBV19 and TRBJ1-5 gives the full variable domain: DGGITQSPKYLFRKEGQNVTLSCEQNLNHDAMYWYRQDPGQGLRLIYYSQIVNDFQKGDIAEGYSVSREKKESFPLTVTSAQKNPTAFYLCASSIRDTYRNQPQHFGDGTRLSIL.

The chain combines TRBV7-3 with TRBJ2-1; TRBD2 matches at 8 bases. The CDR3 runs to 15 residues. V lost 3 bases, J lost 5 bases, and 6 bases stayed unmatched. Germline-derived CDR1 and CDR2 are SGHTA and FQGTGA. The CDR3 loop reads CASSFGTGGNNEQFF. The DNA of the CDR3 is TGTGCCAGCAGCTTTGGTACGGGGGGGAACAATGAGCAGTTCTTC.

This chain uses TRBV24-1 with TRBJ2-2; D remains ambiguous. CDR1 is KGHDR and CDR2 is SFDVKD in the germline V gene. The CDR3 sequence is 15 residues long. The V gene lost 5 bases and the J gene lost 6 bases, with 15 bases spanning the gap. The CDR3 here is CATSGSSYYSGELFF. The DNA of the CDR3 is TGTGCCACCAGTGGATCCTCATATTACTCCGGGGAGCTGTTTTTT.

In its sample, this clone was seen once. CDR3 in DNA: TGTGCCAGCAGCCAAGAATTCCGGACTCTAGAGACCCAGTACTTC. Its translation is CASSQEFRTLETQYF. The gene calls are TRBV3-1 (or the pseudogene TRBV3-2) and TRBJ2-5, with D tentatively TRBD2 (5 bases). V was clipped by 0 bases and J by 4 bases, with 12 bases between them. The CDR3 runs 15 residues. From germline, CDR1 is LGHDT and CDR2 YNNKEL (reference sequence).

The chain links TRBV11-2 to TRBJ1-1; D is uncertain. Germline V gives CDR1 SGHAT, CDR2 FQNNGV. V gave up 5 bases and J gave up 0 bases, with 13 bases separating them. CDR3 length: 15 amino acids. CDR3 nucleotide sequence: TGTGCCAGCAGCGATACGACAAGGATGAACACTGAAGCTTTCTTT. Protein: CASSDTTRMNTEAFF.

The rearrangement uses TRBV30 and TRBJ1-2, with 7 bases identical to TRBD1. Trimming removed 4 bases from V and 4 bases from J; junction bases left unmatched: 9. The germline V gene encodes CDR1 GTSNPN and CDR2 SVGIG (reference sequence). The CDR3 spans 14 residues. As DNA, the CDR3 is TGTGCCTGGACTGTTCAGGGGGTGGGCTATGGCTACACCTTC. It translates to CAWTVQGVGYGYTF.

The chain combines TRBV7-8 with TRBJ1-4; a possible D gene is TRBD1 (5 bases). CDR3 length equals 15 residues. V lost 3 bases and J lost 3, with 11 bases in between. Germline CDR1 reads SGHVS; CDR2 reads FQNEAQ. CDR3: CASSFTRAPNEKLFF. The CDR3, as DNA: TGTGCCAGCAGCTTTACCAGGGCCCCTAATGAAAAACTGTTTTTT.

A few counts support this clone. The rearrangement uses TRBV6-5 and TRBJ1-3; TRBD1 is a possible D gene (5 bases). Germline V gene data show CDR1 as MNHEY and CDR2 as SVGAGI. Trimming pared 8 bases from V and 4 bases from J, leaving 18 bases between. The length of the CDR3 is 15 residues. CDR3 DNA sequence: TGTGCCAGCGGCCGGGGCGGGGGGAGCGGAAACACCATATATTTT. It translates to CASGRGGGSGNTIYF.